This T cell receptor beta chain was documented in a study of identical twins. Findings and limits, study-wide: Fewer insertions characterized abundant cord blood beta clonotypes, whereas memory repertoires showed none.

Per the germline V gene, CDR1 is DFQATT and CDR2 is SNEGSKA (reference sequence). V lost 3 bases and J 6 bases, leaving 16 bases between the germline ends. The CDR3 extends over 14 amino acids. The cDNA had a unique molecular identifier and a template-switch universal primer site. TCRdb re-called the 5' RACE reads through MiXCR, storing one row per CDR3 protein. The sample holds about 660,000 distinct CDR3 sequences, 8% to 9% seen once. In regard to this clonotype: Its antigen is currently unknown.

These sequences were also reported in another study, on yellow fever vaccine responses in identical twins. From that study: Reportedly, twins showed a vaccine T cell response that looked partly convergent and partly personalized.

The sequencing sample was made of PBMCs. The clonotype was recovered from a woman in her late teens or twenties in good health. The chain links TRBV20-1 to TRBJ2-3, with D uncertain. As DNA, the CDR3 is TGCAGTGCTAGGGAGACAACCTTCGGGGATACGCAGTATTTT. This codes for CSARETTFGDTQYF.